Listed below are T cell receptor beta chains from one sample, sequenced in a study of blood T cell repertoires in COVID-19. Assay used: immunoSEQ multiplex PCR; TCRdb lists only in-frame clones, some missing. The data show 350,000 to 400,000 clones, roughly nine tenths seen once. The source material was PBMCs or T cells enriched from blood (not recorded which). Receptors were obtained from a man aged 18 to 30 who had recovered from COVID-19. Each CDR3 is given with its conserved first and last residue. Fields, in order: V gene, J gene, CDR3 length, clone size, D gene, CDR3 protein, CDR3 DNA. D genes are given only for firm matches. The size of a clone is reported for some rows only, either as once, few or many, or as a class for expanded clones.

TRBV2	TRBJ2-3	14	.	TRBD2	CASNRLAGADTQYF	TGTGCCAGCAACCGCCTAGCGGGAGCAGATACGCAGTATTTT
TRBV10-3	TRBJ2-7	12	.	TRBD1	CAISEQGQGMYF	TGTGCCATCAGTGAGCAAGGACAGGGAATGTACTTC
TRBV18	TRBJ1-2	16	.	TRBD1	CASSPGFNRGNYGYTF	TGTGCCAGCTCACCGGGTTTTAACAGGGGGAACTATGGCTACACCTTC
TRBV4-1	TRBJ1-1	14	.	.	CASSQGQLNTEAFF	TGCGCCAGCAGCCAAGGACAGCTGAACACTGAAGCTTTCTTT
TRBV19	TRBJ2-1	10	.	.	CASFSNEQFF	TGTGCCAGCTTCTCCAATGAGCAGTTCTTC
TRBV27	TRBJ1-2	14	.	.	CATAWGRENYGYTF	TGTGCCACCGCTTGGGGGCGAGAAAACTATGGCTACACCTTC
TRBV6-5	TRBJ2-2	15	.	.	CASRLRGFDTGELFF	TGTGCCAGCAGATTGAGGGGGTTCGACACCGGGGAGCTGTTTTTT
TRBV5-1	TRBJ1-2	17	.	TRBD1	CASSSDPGQGGDYGYTF	TGCGCCAGCAGCAGCGACCCCGGACAGGGAGGGGACTATGGCTACACCTTC
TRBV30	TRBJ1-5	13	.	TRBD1	CAWAGTENQPQHF	TGTGCCTGGGCCGGGACAGAGAATCAGCCCCAGCATTTT
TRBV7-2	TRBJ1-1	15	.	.	CASSPIRTVNTEAFF	TGTGCCAGCAGCCCGATTAGAACAGTGAACACTGAAGCTTTCTTT
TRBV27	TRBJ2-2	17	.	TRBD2	CASRGTSGRFSTGELFF	TGTGCCAGCAGGGGGACTAGCGGGAGATTCAGCACCGGGGAGCTGTTTTTT
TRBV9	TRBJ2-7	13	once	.	CASSPTGTYEQYF	TGTGCCAGCAGCCCGACAGGCACGTACGAGCAGTACTTC
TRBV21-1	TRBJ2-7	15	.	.	CASRALRGKTYEQYF	TGTGCCAGCAGGGCCCTCAGGGGTAAGACCTACGAGCAGTACTTC
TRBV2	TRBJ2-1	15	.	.	CASSVLQGGINEQFF	TGTGCCAGCAGTGTCTTACAGGGAGGGATCAATGAGCAGTTCTTC
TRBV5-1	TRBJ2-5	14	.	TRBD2	CASSSAGGGETQYF	TGCGCCAGCAGCTCAGCGGGGGGAGGTGAGACCCAGTACTTC
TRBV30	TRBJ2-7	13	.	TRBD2	CASDRTSGGKQYF	TGTGCCAGCGACCGGACTAGCGGGGGTAAGCAGTACTTC
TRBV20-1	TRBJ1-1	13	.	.	CSASITGNTEAFF	TGCAGTGCTAGTATCACAGGGAACACTGAAGCTTTCTTT
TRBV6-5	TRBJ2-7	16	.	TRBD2	CASSYPTSGGKDEQYF	TGTGCCAGCAGTTACCCGACTAGCGGGGGTAAGGACGAGCAGTACTTC
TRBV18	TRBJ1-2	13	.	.	CASSRGGSYGYTF	TGTGCCAGCTCTAGGGGGGGATCCTATGGCTACACCTTC
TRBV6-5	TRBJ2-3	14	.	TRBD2	CASSPGLASDTQYF	TGTGCCAGCAGTCCCGGACTAGCGTCAGATACGCAGTATTTT
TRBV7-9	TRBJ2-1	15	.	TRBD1	CASSLGDRGYNEQFF	TGTGCCAGCAGCTTAGGGGACAGGGGGTACAATGAGCAGTTCTTC
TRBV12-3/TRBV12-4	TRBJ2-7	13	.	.	CASSFGRAYEQYF	TGTGCCAGCAGTTTTGGCAGGGCCTACGAGCAGTACTTC
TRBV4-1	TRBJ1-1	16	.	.	CASSQVRRGMNTEAFF	TGCGCCAGCAGCCAAGTACGTAGAGGGATGAACACTGAAGCTTTCTTT
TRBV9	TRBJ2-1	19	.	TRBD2	CASSVSLADPGHSYNEQFF	TGTGCCAGCAGCGTATCTCTAGCGGACCCCGGACATTCCTACAATGAGCAGTTCTTC
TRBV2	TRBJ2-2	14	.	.	CASSDTTPTGELFF	TGTGCCAGCAGTGACACTACTCCCACCGGGGAGCTGTTTTTT
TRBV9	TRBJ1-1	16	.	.	CASSPRGRGANTEAFF	TGTGCCAGCAGCCCTAGGGGAAGGGGTGCAAACACTGAAGCTTTCTTT
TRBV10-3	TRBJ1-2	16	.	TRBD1	CAISESGRAGGPGYTF	TGTGCCATCAGTGAGTCAGGTCGTGCAGGGGGCCCTGGCTACACCTTC
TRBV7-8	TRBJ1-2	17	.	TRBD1	CASSSETGTRFNYGYTF	TGTGCCAGCAGCTCTGAGACAGGGACACGCTTTAACTATGGCTACACCTTC
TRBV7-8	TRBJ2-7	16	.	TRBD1	CASSLVRTGRFYEQYF	TGTGCCAGCAGCTTAGTGCGGACAGGGAGGTTCTACGAGCAGTACTTC
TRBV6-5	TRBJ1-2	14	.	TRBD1	CASIYGTANYGYTF	TGTGCCAGCATTTACGGGACAGCTAACTATGGCTACACCTTC
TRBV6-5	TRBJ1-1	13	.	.	CASCTGVDTEAFF	TGTGCCAGCTGTACGGGGGTAGACACTGAAGCTTTCTTT
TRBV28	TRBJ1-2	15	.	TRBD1	CASRSGTGGDYGYTF	TGTGCCAGCAGAAGCGGGACAGGGGGCGACTATGGCTACACCTTC
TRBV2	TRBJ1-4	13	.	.	CASMRATNEKLFF	TGTGCCAGCATGAGGGCAACTAATGAAAAACTGTTTTTT
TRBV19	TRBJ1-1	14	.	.	CASSSSGINTEAFF	TGTGCCAGTAGTAGCTCAGGGATTAACACTGAAGCTTTCTTT
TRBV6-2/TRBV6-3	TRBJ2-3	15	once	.	CASSLGRGPADTQYF	TGTGCCAGCAGTTTGGGGCGGGGTCCGGCGGATACGCAGTATTTT
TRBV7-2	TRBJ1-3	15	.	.	CASSLTGSSGNTIYF	TGTGCCAGCAGCCTAACAGGGAGCTCTGGAAACACCATATATTTT
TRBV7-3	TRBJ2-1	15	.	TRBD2	CASSERGGAANEQFF	TGTGCCAGCAGCGAGCGGGGTGGCGCGGCCAATGAGCAGTTCTTC
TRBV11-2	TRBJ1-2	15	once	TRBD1	CASSLLNRGIGGYTF	TGTGCCAGCAGCTTACTCAACAGGGGGATCGGCGGCTACACCTTC
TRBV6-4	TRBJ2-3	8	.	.	CASSLESF	TGTGCCAGCAGCCTCGAAAGCTTT
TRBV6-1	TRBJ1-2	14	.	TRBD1	CASSETGSNYGYTF	TGTGCCAGCAGTGAGACAGGGTCTAACTATGGCTACACCTTC
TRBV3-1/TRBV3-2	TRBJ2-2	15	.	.	CASSHTGTLAGELFF	TGTGCCAGCAGCCACACAGGGACCCTGGCCGGGGAGCTGTTTTTT
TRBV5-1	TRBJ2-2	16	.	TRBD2	CASRSGGRANTGELFF	TGCGCCAGCCGGTCCGGCGGGAGGGCTAACACCGGGGAGCTGTTTTTT
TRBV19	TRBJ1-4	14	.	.	CASRGGATNEKLFF	TGTGCCAGTCGCGGGGGAGCAACTAATGAAAAACTGTTTTTT
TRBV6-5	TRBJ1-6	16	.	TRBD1	CASSYGTGAENSPLHF	TGTGCCAGCAGTTACGGGACAGGGGCCGAAAATTCACCCCTCCACTTT
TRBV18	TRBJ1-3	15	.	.	CASSPPGQTGNTIYF	TGTGCCAGCTCACCACCGGGACAAACAGGAAACACCATATATTTT
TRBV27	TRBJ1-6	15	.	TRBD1	CASSLSGQGDSPLHF	TGTGCCAGCAGTCTATCGGGACAGGGAGATTCACCCCTCCACTTT
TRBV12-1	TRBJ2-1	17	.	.	CASSSGWGDRVYNEQFF	TGTGCCAGCAGCTCTGGATGGGGGGACAGGGTTTACAATGAGCAGTTCTTC
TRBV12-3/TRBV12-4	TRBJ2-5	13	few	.	CASSYSAGETQYF	TGTGCCAGCAGTTACTCTGCAGGGGAGACCCAGTACTTC
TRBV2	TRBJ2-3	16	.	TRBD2	CASSSTSGGATDTQYF	TGTGCCAGCAGTTCAACTAGCGGGGGGGCAACAGATACGCAGTATTTT
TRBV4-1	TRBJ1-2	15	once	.	CASSQGRGSVYGYTF	TGCGCCAGCAGCCAAGGGCGAGGGTCTGTCTATGGCTACACCTTC
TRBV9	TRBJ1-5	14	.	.	CASSGSGPGQPQHF	TGTGCCAGCAGCGGATCAGGGCCCGGCCAGCCCCAGCATTTT
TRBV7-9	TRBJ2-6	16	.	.	CASSLAGRAGANVLTF	TGTGCCAGCAGCTTAGCTGGGCGGGCGGGGGCCAACGTCCTGACTTTC
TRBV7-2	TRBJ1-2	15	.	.	CASSGAGPHSGGYTF	TGTGCCAGCAGCGGCGCGGGGCCCCATTCCGGTGGCTACACCTTC
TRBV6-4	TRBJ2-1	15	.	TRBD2	CASSRLADPYNEQFF	TGTGCCAGCAGTAGACTAGCGGACCCCTACAATGAGCAGTTCTTC
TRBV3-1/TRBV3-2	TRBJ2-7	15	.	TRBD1	CASSQQGAPSGEQYF	TGTGCCAGCAGCCAACAGGGGGCGCCTTCCGGCGAGCAGTACTTC
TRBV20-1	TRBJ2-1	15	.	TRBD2	CSASLLAGRYNEQFF	TGCAGTGCTAGTCTGCTAGCGGGGCGATACAATGAGCAGTTCTTC
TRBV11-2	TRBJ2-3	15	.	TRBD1	CASSLGAGGVDTQYF	TGTGCCAGCAGCTTAGGGGCAGGGGGCGTAGATACGCAGTATTTT